The sequence of this T cell receptor beta chain was determined in a study of blood T cells in healthy people across ages. Study findings and constraints: Changes in expanded clonotypes were possibly confounded, as the CMV status of donors was unknown. Estimates drawn from one million T cells were deemed to understate diversity. Roughly linear declines in TCR beta diversity per million T cells occurred with age.

This clonotype came up a few times. Its matching antigen is unknown. Per germline, CDR1 SGHAT and CDR2 FQNNGV. Between the trimmed V and J ends, which lost 5 bases and 2 bases, there was a span of 15 bases. The CDR3 spans 15 residues. Each donor was a healthy Caucasian individual from Russia, aged about 6 to 100. Primers used in a second PCR of roughly 6 to 12 cycles were a sample-barcoded 5' primer and a J-beta primer mix. TCRdb processed the 5' RACE reads anew with MiXCR; each CDR3 protein has one entry. The sample contains about 1.8 million distinct CDR3 sequences, just under 50% of which appear only once.

The sequenced sample consisted of blood. This chain joins TRBV11-2 and TRBJ1-2; possible D gene TRBD1, 6 bases. This receptor was taken from a woman aged 40-49 years in good health. This CDR3 reads CASSANTGQNYGYTF. The CDR3 nucleotides read TGTGCCAGCAGCGCCAATACGGGACAAAACTATGGCTACACCTTC.